One T cell receptor (beta chain) is described in this entry. This entry comes from a study of blood T cells in healthy people across ages. Primers used in a second PCR of about 7 to 12 cycles were a sample-barcoded 5' primer and a J-beta primer mix. TCRdb called the 5' RACE reads again in MiXCR, with one record for every CDR3 protein. The repertoire includes almost 1 million distinct CDR3 sequences, about 53% of them detected once, and about 20% sits in the top ten. Trimming cost V 5 bases and J 4 bases, with 12 bases left between them. This CDR3 has 13 residues. Germline V gene data show CDR1 as SGHKS and CDR2 as YYEKEE (reference sequence).

Sequenced material: blood. The receptor comes from a woman aged 55-70 years in good health. This rearrangement joins TRBV5-5 to TRBJ2-5; no clear D gene. The CDR3 here is CASRGADLETQYF. In DNA, the CDR3 is TGTGCCAGCAGGGGTGCAGACCTAGAGACCCAGTACTTC.